Listed below are T cell receptor beta chains from one sample, sequenced in a study of CD8+CD57+ T cells in acquired aplastic anemia. TCRdb processed the reads anew with MiXCR; each CDR3 protein has one entry. Found here are over 150,000 distinct CDR3 sequences, about 60% of them singletons; the top ten hold about 39%. Sequencing used sorted CD4+, CD8+, or CD8+CD57+ T cells (not recorded which) from PBMCs. These receptors were obtained from a human donor with aplastic anemia. Both conserved end residues are part of each CDR3. Clone size is not always given. Where it is, it says once, few, many or a class for expanded clones.

size,V,J,CDR3
.,TRBV15,TRBJ2-1,CATSSDPLAGALNEQFF
.,TRBV7-9,TRBJ2-3,CTSSFPGDTQYF
.,TRBV15,TRBJ1-1,CATSIRNTEAFF
.,TRBV20-1,TRBJ2-7,CSILADTSYEQYF
many,TRBV12-3/TRBV12-4,TRBJ2-2,CASSSRGSTIGELFF
many,TRBV24-1,TRBJ2-1,CATSRRQGPNYNEQFF
many,TRBV6-1,TRBJ2-7,CASSEPNYEQYF
many,TRBV7-8,TRBJ2-2,CASSAISGQGAPGELFF
.,TRBV15,TRBJ2-1,CATSRGLAEPESAYNEQFF
.,TRBV5-8,TRBJ1-2,CASSLDRESGYTF
few,TRBV10-3,TRBJ2-7,CAISDQGEQYF
.,TRBV4-1,TRBJ2-3,CASSRSQVGSTDTQYF
.,TRBV20-1,TRBJ2-5,CSARALTVWETQYF
.,TRBV10-3,TRBJ1-6,CAIRGQTNSPLHF
.,TRBV7-3,TRBJ2-5,CASSRTGQETQYF
few,TRBV10-3,TRBJ1-2,CAIRDREGDGYGYTF
many,TRBV7-8,TRBJ1-2,CASSSPGVDSRRPADYGYTF
many,TRBV6-5,TRBJ2-3,CASSSTGGETDTQYF
.,TRBV15,TRBJ1-5,CATSRDRGDQPQHF
few,TRBV25-1,TRBJ2-7,CASSESLGTFSYEQYF
.,TRBV24-1,TRBJ2-7,CSARAGTGGQEQYF
.,TRBV5-1,TRBJ1-5,CASSQGTVSNQPQHF
many,TRBV5-8,TRBJ2-7,CASSSGQTNYEQYF
.,TRBV19,TRBJ2-7,CASKGDTGGTYEQYF
.,TRBV7-9,TRBJ2-4,CASSWTSGASADTQYF
.,TRBV20-1,TRBJ1-2,CSADGQGGYTF
.,TRBV2,TRBJ2-7,CASSRAGKAQGEQYF
.,TRBV7-2,TRBJ2-5,CASSLAGRQLLQETQYF
.,TRBV7-2,TRBJ1-1,CASSSYIPCMMNTEAFF
.,TRBV2,TRBJ2-1,CASRDPGLARDEQFF
.,TRBV7-3,TRBJ2-5,CASSLTVGGGSETQYF
.,TRBV7-9,TRBJ1-1,CASSRTGGPSTEAFF
.,TRBV12-3/TRBV12-4,TRBJ2-7,CASSLRRPYEQYF
.,TRBV7-4,TRBJ1-4,CASSLRGASVNEKLVF
.,TRBV7-2,TRBJ1-2,CASSLAGTGMGYGYTF
.,TRBV19,TRBJ2-1,CASSIDGASGGQFF
.,TRBV20-1,TRBJ2-5,CGAPYDRPQGTQYF